This TCR beta chain came from a study of blood T cell repertoires in COVID-19 (dated by TCRdb to 2020 to 2021). With respect to the entire study: The collaborator samples originated in the United States, Italy and Spain and spanned the acute and convalescent phases of COVID-19. Sample metadata almost always included a de-identified subject ID, COVID-19 status, age in years and sex. Samples were obtained from the ongoing ImmuneRACE study (first 160 participants) and from over 1,000 subjects provided by 6 global collaborators. The material from the prospective study consisted of cDNA or gDNA derived from T cells, B-cell-depleted T cells, or PBMCs. The repertoires were made available in a free public database intended to serve as a resource for research on the immune response to SARS-CoV-2. Subjects who had been exposed to COVID-19, were actively infected with it, or had recovered from it provided the deeply sampled blood TCRbeta repertoires that made up the dataset. Where available, HLA class I and class II types were obtained from metadata supplied by the sample provider rather than from assay-based typing.

What the study reported, not specific to this receptor: The amount of clinical and demographic metadata varied by source and participant and was provided uncurated.

Participants in the prospective study were aged about 18 to 95 years, lived in about two dozen United States geographic areas, and enrolled through a virtual design. Cohort assignment in the prospective study relied on participant-reported clinical history from a screening survey and a study questionnaire. Recovered participants in ImmuneRACE Cohort 3 were defined as having two consecutive negative NP/OP PCR tests, clearance from a healthcare professional, or resolution of symptoms. Mobile phlebotomists in the prospective study collected whole blood, serum and a nasopharyngeal or oropharyngeal swab from every participant. Over an approximately 2-month period, participants in the prospective study had the option of providing additional blood draws and questionnaires. Before DNA extraction, blood samples from the prospective study were shipped at room temperature or frozen. Taken from cysteine to phenylalanine, the CDR3 has 12 residues. CDR3 DNA only is kept here, 36 bases in frame from base 1. From a lookup of the germline V gene, CDR1 and CDR2 are WSHSY and SAAADI. V drops 11 bases and J drops 6 bases, leaving 13 bases in between.

As regards this clone: Its binding antigen is unknown. The sample holds no much larger clone one base away, and base qualities are not on file.

TCRbeta CDR3 regions were amplified from genomic DNA by means of the immunoSEQ Assay, a bias-controlled multiplex PCR. For the original study's pipeline: The number of nucleated cells in each sample was estimated from the amplification of reference gene primers within the assay. Sequence reads were collapsed and filtered to measure the absolute abundance of every unique TCRbeta CDR3 rearrangement. For each sample, productive Simpson clonality was calculated by taking the square root of Simpson's diversity index across productive rearrangements. What TCRdb holds here is the immuneACCESS table cut down to in-frame rearrangements. Part of the clones is not present; checked against another copy, under half of the missing clones reflect an unresolved V gene, and the others are unexplained. The V and J calls and clone size were taken over from that table, and D and trimming were inferred from the DNA. In all, the sample holds 150,000 to 200,000 clones, and approximately 85% of those were seen once. The ten biggest clones cover approximately 9% of the sample.

The rearranged segments are TRBV10-2 and TRBJ2-2; the D region possibly corresponds to TRBD2 (5 bases align). The sample comprised PBMCs or T cells enriched from blood (not recorded which). The clonotype comes from a woman between 18 and 29 years old who had recovered from COVID-19. CDR3 sequence: CAALGSAGELFF. The DNA sequence reads TGCGCCGCCCTGGGGAGCGCCGGGGAGCTGTTTTTT.